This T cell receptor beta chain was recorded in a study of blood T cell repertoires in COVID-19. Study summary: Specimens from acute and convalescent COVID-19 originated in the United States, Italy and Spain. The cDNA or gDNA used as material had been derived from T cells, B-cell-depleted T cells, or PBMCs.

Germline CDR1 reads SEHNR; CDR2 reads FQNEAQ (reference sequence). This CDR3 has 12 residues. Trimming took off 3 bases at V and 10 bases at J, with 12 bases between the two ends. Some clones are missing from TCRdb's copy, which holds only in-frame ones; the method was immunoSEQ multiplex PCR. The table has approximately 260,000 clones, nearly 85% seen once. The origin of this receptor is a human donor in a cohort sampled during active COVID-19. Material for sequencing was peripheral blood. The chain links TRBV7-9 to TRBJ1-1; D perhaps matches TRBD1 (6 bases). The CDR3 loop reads CASSLGAGGAFF. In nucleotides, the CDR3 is TGTGCCAGCAGCTTGGGGGCCGGAGGAGCTTTCTTT. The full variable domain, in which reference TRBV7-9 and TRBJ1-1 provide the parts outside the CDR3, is DTGVSQNPRHKITKRGQNVTFRCDPISEHNRLYWYRQTLGQGPEFLTYFQNEAQLEKSRLLSDRFSAERPKGSFSTLEIQRTEQGDSAMYLCASSLGAGGAFFGQGTRLTVV.